This passage covers 15 T cell receptor beta chains from one sample sequenced in a study of blood T cell repertoires in COVID-19. Sequencing used immunoSEQ multiplex PCR; TCRdb keeps in-frame clones, though not all of them. Of more than 85,000 clones in the sample, approximately 86% were seen once. The sample was PBMCs or T cells enriched from blood (not recorded which). These TCRs come from a woman in her fifties or sixties who had recovered from COVID-19.

The chain uses TRBV7-3 and TRBJ2-1, with 12 bases that match TRBD1. This CDR3 region has 13 residues. In germline, CDR1 is SGHTA, CDR2 FQGTGA. The ends lost 0 bases at V and 15 bases at J; junction bases unmatched: 3. DNA of the CDR3: TGTGCCAGCAGCTTAACGCGGGACAGGGGGCCGTTCTTC. This encodes CASSLTRDRGPFF.

This clone is a singleton in its sample. V is TRBV29-1 and J is TRBJ1-2; the D gene is possibly TRBD1 (5 bases). The CDR3 contains 13 residues. Germline V gene lookup returns CDR1 SQVTM and CDR2 ANQGSEA. Trimming removed 4 bases at V and 5 bases at J, with 14 bases between. DNA for the CDR3: TGCAGCGTTGTCGTCTCAGGGATGTATGGCTACACCTTC. It encodes CSVVVSGMYGYTF.

In DNA form, the CDR3 reads TGTGCCAGCAGGGTACCAGGGTACACTGAAGCTTTCTTT. Its translation is CASRVPGYTEAFF. The chain recombines TRBV27 with TRBJ1-1, with a weak D call TRBD1 (5 bases). The CDR3 is 13 amino acids. Germline CDR1 reads MNHEY; CDR2 reads SMNVEV (reference sequence). Trimming took off 6 bases at V and 3 bases at J, with 11 bases between the two ends.

This clone was found many times. J is TRBJ1-1 and V is TRBV3-1 (or the pseudogene TRBV3-2); possible D gene TRBD1, 6 bases. Germline-derived CDR1 and CDR2 are LGHDT and YNNKEL (reference sequence). V lost 2 bases to trimming and J lost 1 base, with 11 bases between them. This CDR3 has 15 amino acids. CDR3 in DNA: TGTGCCAGCAGCCAAAGGGACACACGGAACACTGAAGCTTTCTTT. Its protein is CASSQRDTRNTEAFF.

V gene TRBV12-3 or TRBV12-4 combines with J gene TRBJ1-2; D unclear. The V end was cut by 6 bases, the J end by 7 bases, with 9 bases between. This CDR3 region has 11 residues. For the CDR3, the DNA is TGTGCCAGCAGCCTTAATTCTGGCTACACCTTC. Its protein product is CASSLNSGYTF.

The V and J genes are TRBV18 and TRBJ2-1; 7 positions match TRBD2. The CDR3 has 16 amino acids. V was clipped by 3 bases and J by 3 bases; unmatched bases: 8. From germline, CDR1 is KGHSH and CDR2 LQKENI. In nucleotides, the CDR3 is TGTGCCAGCTCACCCTCCGGGTCTAGCGGCTACAATGAGCAGTTCTTC. Protein: CASSPSGSSGYNEQFF.

This clone showed up just once. J is TRBJ2-7 and V is TRBV28, with TRBD1 matching over 8 bases. V was pared by 3 bases and J by 4 bases, with 8 bases of the junction left unmatched. Germline-derived CDR1 and CDR2 are MDHEN and SYDVKM. The CDR3 is made up of 15 amino acids. CDR3 in DNA: TGTGCCAGCAGTTTTACGGACAGGGCGACGTACGAGCAGTACTTC. It specifies CASSFTDRATYEQYF. Variable domain in full (rest from reference TRBV28 and TRBJ2-7): DVKVTQSSRYLVKRTGEKVFLECVQDMDHENMFWYRQDPGLGLRLIYFSYDVKMKEKGDIPEGYSVSREKKERFSLILESASTNQTSMYLCASSFTDRATYEQYFGPGTRLTVT.

This chain connects TRBV5-6 to TRBJ1-5; 7 bases line up with TRBD1. J was trimmed by 7 bases and V by 0 bases; bases with no gene match: 13. The CDR3 is 17 amino acids. From germline, CDR1 is SGHDT and CDR2 YYEEEE. Written as DNA, the CDR3 is TGTGCCAGCAGCTTGGGAGTGGCAGGGGGACGGAAGCAGCCCCAGCATTTT. Translating it yields CASSLGVAGGRKQPQHF. Full variable domain (outside the CDR3, taken from reference TRBV5-6 and TRBJ1-5): DAGVTQSPTHLIKTRGQQVTLRCSPKSGHDTVSWYQQALGQGPQFIFQYYEEEERQRGNFPDRFSGHQFPNYSSELNVNALLLGDSALYLCASSLGVAGGRKQPQHFGDGTRLSIL.

This clone was picked up a small number of times. The V call is TRBV3-1 (or the pseudogene TRBV3-2), the J call TRBJ2-2; the D gene is possibly TRBD2 (5 bases). V was clipped by 0 bases and J by 7 bases, with 9 bases between them. The CDR3 contains 14 residues. Germline lookup yields CDR1 LGHDT and CDR2 YNNKEL (reference sequence). The CDR3 sequence is CASSQEGLSGELFF. CDR3 nucleotides: TGTGCCAGCAGCCAAGAAGGACTCAGCGGGGAGCTGTTTTTT.

The rearrangement uses TRBV29-1 and TRBJ2-3, with no clear D. This CDR3 has 13 amino acids. V was shortened by 5 bases and J by 5 bases, with 14 bases between the two germline ends. The germline CDR1 and CDR2 sequences are SQVTM and ANQGSEA. DNA for the CDR3: TGCAGCGTTCTGGCGGAAAATGGAGATACGCAGTATTTT. It encodes CSVLAENGDTQYF.

The chain combines TRBV6-5 with TRBJ2-7; TRBD2 agrees at 12 bases. The CDR3 is made up of 15 amino acids. V shed 4 bases and J 5 bases; nucleotides not matched to a gene: 6. In germline, CDR1 is MNHEY, CDR2 SVGAGI. DNA of the CDR3: TGTGCCAGCAGTTTACGACTAGCGGGAGAGAACGAGCAGTACTTC. Residues: CASSLRLAGENEQYF.

This chain links TRBV24-1 with TRBJ1-2; TRBD1 is a possible D gene (5 bases). Germline V gene lookup returns CDR1 KGHDR and CDR2 SFDVKD. Trimming left V 7 bases short and J 0 bases short, with 11 bases between. The CDR3 runs to 14 residues. CDR3 residues: CATRSDRANYGYTF. The CDR3 nucleotides are TGTGCCACCAGGAGTGACAGAGCTAACTATGGCTACACCTTC.

Here the CDR3 reads CASSAQGWAYEQYF. The CDR3 bases are TGCGCCAGCAGCGCACAGGGTTGGGCCTACGAGCAGTACTTC. The genes are TRBV5-1 and TRBJ2-7; D might be TRBD1 (6 bases). Trimming took 4 bases from V and 2 from J, leaving 13 bases between them. From germline, CDR1 is SGHRS and CDR2 YFSETQ. The CDR3 has 14 amino acids.

The gene calls are TRBV10-3 and TRBJ1-1; a possible D gene is TRBD1 (6 bases). There are 14 residues in the CDR3. Germline V gene data show CDR1 as ENHRY and CDR2 as SYGVKD. The V and J ends lost 4 bases and 0 bases respectively, with 9 bases between them. CDR3 region: CAISGTGMNTEAFF. As DNA, the CDR3 is TGTGCCATCAGTGGAACAGGGATGAACACTGAAGCTTTCTTT.

The CDR3 DNA reads TGCGCCAGCAGCTTTCAAACGAACACCGGGGAGCTGTTTTTT. Its translation is CASSFQTNTGELFF. This sequence joins TRBV5-1 and TRBJ2-2, with D uncertain. Deletions cut 2 bases from V and 0 bases from J, with 5 bases between. The germline CDR1 and CDR2 sequences are SGHRS and YFSETQ. This CDR3 is built from 14 residues.